This paragraph covers one T cell receptor beta chain sequence. The antigen this receptor binds is unknown. Within one base of it there is no much larger clone, and no base qualities were kept. To demonstrate the VDJtools post-analysis software, the study profiled TCR beta repertoires from the peripheral blood of around 13 young patients with multiple sclerosis. Multiple sclerosis patients were children and adolescents aged roughly 6 to 16 years. This sample was taken from a study of post-analysis software for immune sequencing data (dated by TCRdb to about 2015). Study-level background: Recorded disease courses included relapsing-remitting, secondary progressive and progressive-relapsing multiple sclerosis, with some patients lacking subtype annotation. Patient repertoires were compared against ten to eleven previously published healthy control repertoires from donors aged 6 to 25 years. A subset of samples was prepared in parallel using single-end sample barcoding, then pooled and co-amplified after Illumina adapter ligation. Overall study results and their limits: The control group was slightly older than the multiple sclerosis patient group. Multiple sclerosis patients had significantly lower normalized Chao1 diversity than controls, a result that suggests substantial peripheral T-cell clonal expansion. Patients showed significantly higher frequencies than controls for a few TRBV segments, among them TRBV5-6, TRBV5-1 and TRBV20-1. Strong co-clustering of samples prepared in the same batch was shown by direct clustering with F measure, prompting a batch-effect correction.

Libraries were made using PCR. Instrument used: Illumina HiSeq 2500. To reduce PCR and sequencing biases, unique molecular identifiers were incorporated into the TCR beta cDNA libraries. Every 1 to 10 million input T cells yielded about 500,000 cDNA molecules, meaning each molecule approximated one T cell. The patient libraries were prepared and sequenced with the same protocol used for the earlier healthy control dataset. Within a given batch, samples were prepared together, multiplexed and sequenced on the same HiSeq lane. Under the source paper's analysis protocol: Raw barcoded reads were processed with MIGEC, and single-read molecular identifier groups were discarded before consensus assembly and CDR3 extraction. Clonotype tables were post-analysed with VDJtools, normalizing diversity by down-sampling all datasets to the smallest sample size. Repertoire overlap clustering matched CDR3 amino acid but not nucleotide sequences to correct batch-related cross-sample contamination. The public reads were reprocessed in TCRdb via fastp at Q25 and MiXCR, keeping in-frame beta chains. Each CDR3 protein gets just one entry, which takes the most common genes and DNA from the rows behind it. TCRdb, not the original authors, processed these V and J calls. Within this sample are more than 450,000 distinct CDR3 sequences, with 40% to 50% of them counted one time only. The ten largest clonotypes hold more than 1.5% of the sample.

CDR1 and CDR2 were assigned from the germline V gene (reference sequence) as DFQATT and SNEGSKA. V was cut back by 4 bases and J by 5 bases, leaving a gap of 18 bases between them. The CDR3 spans 14 residues, from the cysteine through the phenylalanine. CDR3 DNA is the only sequence kept; it has 42 bases, read in frame from the first base. The material sequenced was blood. The chain employs TRBV20-1 and TRBJ2-7; TRBD2 is a possible D gene, resting on 6 matching bases. This TCR was sampled from a girl between 10 and 17 years old with multiple sclerosis. The nucleotides are TGCAGTGCTACGCTTTGGCGGGACGGAAACGAGCAGTACTTC. Its coded protein is CSATLWRDGNEQYF.